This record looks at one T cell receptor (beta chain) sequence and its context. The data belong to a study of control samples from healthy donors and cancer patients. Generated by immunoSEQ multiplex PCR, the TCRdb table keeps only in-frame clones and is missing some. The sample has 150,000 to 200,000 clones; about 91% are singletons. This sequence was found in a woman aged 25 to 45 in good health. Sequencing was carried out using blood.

The CDR3 DNA reads TGTGCCAGCAGTTCGGAGTCGGCAGGAATCATTCAGGGGATAGGGCCCCAGCATTTT. The encoded protein is CASSSESAGIIQGIGPQHF. This chain uses TRBV2 with TRBJ1-5, with D possibly being TRBD1 (6 bases). V lost 5 bases and J 9 bases, leaving 32 bases between the germline ends. The length of the CDR3 is 19 residues. Germline assignment: CDR1 SNHLY and CDR2 FYNNEI.